This T cell receptor beta chain is from a study of yellow fever vaccine responses in identical twins (dated by TCRdb to the late 2010s). Looking at the study overall: The study precisely tracked vaccine-responding T cell clones in identical twins. Broader findings and caveats from the paper: According to the authors, the vaccine-induced T cell response in identical twins seemed to be partly convergent and partly specific to each individual.

Counted from cysteine to phenylalanine, this CDR3 has 13 amino acids. This entry keeps only the CDR3 DNA: 39 bases, framed from base 1. V is clipped by 8 bases and J by 4 bases, and the sequence between their germline boundaries is 14 bases long. In the case of this clonotype: The antigen it recognizes is unknown. The record has no base qualities; no much larger clone is one base away.

The library relied on RT-PCR. The reads were generated on an Illumina HiSeq 2500. TCRdb itself trimmed the public reads at Q25 with fastp, ran MiXCR and retained productive beta chains. Rows matching on CDR3 protein sequence are summarized as one entry with the most common DNA and genes. The sample records over 1,000 distinct CDR3 sequences, roughly 80% of which are singletons. The top ten constitute around 25% of the sample. Sequencing used T cells from blood (PBMCs), unsorted or a sorted subset (not recorded which), obtained before or after yellow fever vaccination (not recorded which). This clonotype originated in a female donor who received the yellow fever vaccine. This sequence uses TRBV12-3 or TRBV12-4 and TRBJ1-2, with the D gene call left open. The CDR3 amino acid sequence is: CASSRTGGYGYTF. The nucleotide sequence reads as follows: TGTGCCAGCTCGCGTACGGGAGGCTATGGCTACACCTTC.